The clone carrying this T cell receptor (beta chain) was seen only a few times. The antigen is unknown. This entry belongs to a study of identical twins. TCRdb used MiXCR to reprocess the 5' RACE reads, holding one entry per CDR3 protein. Found here are some 630,000 distinct CDR3 sequences, under 8.5% of them singletons; the top ten hold 1.6%. Findings and limits, study-wide: Clonotypes of the beta chain that were abundant in cord blood carried fewer insertions (memory repertoires showed none). Its conclusions, products of cross-sectional statistical analysis, did not come from following the same donors.

CDR3 length equals 16 residues. V trimming: 3 bases; J trimming: 5 bases; junction bases outside the gene matches: 11. Germline CDR1 DFQATT, CDR2 SNEGSKA (reference sequence). The data were also submitted as part of a second study, on yellow fever vaccine responses in identical twins.

This sequence joins TRBV20-1 and TRBJ2-1, with TRBD2 identical over 9 bases. The origin of this receptor is a woman between 18 and 30 years old in good health. Sample: PBMCs. The CDR3 reads CSARPYGGRADNEQFF. DNA of the CDR3: TGCAGTGCTAGGCCCTATGGCGGGAGGGCGGACAATGAGCAGTTCTTC.